This is a list of T cell receptor beta chains from one sample in a study of blood T cells in healthy people across ages. TCRdb reprocessed the 5' RACE reads via MiXCR and lists one record per CDR3 protein. The sample shows roughly 1.9 million distinct CDR3 sequences, roughly two fifths of them seen only once. The specimen was blood. The source is a human donor in good health. CDR3s include the opening cysteine and the closing phenylalanine or tryptophan. A D gene is named only where the DNA matches it firmly. A clone size is listed for some rows: how often the clone was seen (once, few, many), or a class if it is expanded.

clone_size	v_call	j_call	d_call	cdr3_nt	cdr3_aa
NA	TRBV7-9	TRBJ1-1	NA	TGTGCCAGCAGCTTAGACGGAGGGGGGTACACTGAAGCTTTCTTT	CASSLDGGGYTEAFF
NA	TRBV5-1	TRBJ2-3	TRBD2	TGCGCCAGCATGTCAGCGGGGGGATCAGATACGCAGTATTTT	CASMSAGGSDTQYF
NA	TRBV9	TRBJ1-5	NA	TGTGCCAGCAGCGTAGGGGAAGATTATAGCAATCAGCCCCAGCATTTT	CASSVGEDYSNQPQHF
NA	TRBV12-3/TRBV12-4	TRBJ2-1	TRBD2	TGTGCCAGCAGTTTTTCTACTAGCGGGGGAGATAGCAATGAGCAGTTCTTC	CASSFSTSGGDSNEQFF
NA	TRBV4-1	TRBJ2-5	NA	TGCGCCAGCAAACTCCTCGGATTACCCGGGGAGACCCAGTACTTC	CASKLLGLPGETQYF
NA	TRBV6-2/TRBV6-3	TRBJ2-2	NA	TGTGCCAGCAGTAGGCAGCCAAACACCGGGGAGCTGTTTTTT	CASSRQPNTGELFF
NA	TRBV7-2	TRBJ1-1	NA	TGCGCCAGCAGCTTAGAGCTCGTTGTCACTGAAGCTTTCTTT	CASSLELVVTEAFF
few	TRBV7-9	TRBJ2-5	NA	TGTGCCAGCAGCTCCGGGACTGTCTACCAAGAGACCCAGTACTTC	CASSSGTVYQETQYF
NA	TRBV20-1	TRBJ2-1	TRBD2	TGCAGTGCTAGAGATCCCAAGCGGGGTAACAATGAGCAGTTCTTC	CSARDPKRGNNEQFF
few	TRBV12-3/TRBV12-4	TRBJ1-1	NA	TGTGCCAGCAGTTTCAACGGGGGCACTGAAGCTTTCTTT	CASSFNGGTEAFF
few	TRBV29-1	TRBJ2-3	NA	TGCAGCGTTGTTCGGGCAGCGATCACAGATACGCAGTATTTT	CSVVRAAITDTQYF
NA	TRBV6-2/TRBV6-3	TRBJ2-1	TRBD1	TGTGCCAGCAGCCCAACAGGGGACAACTACAATGAGCAGTTCTTC	CASSPTGDNYNEQFF
few	TRBV9	TRBJ1-2	NA	TGTGCCAGCAGCGTAGCTACGGGAATACGTGGCTACACCTTC	CASSVATGIRGYTF
once	TRBV4-2	TRBJ2-7	TRBD2	TGTGCCAGCAGCCAAGACGGGGGGACCCTCTACGAGCAGTACTTC	CASSQDGGTLYEQYF
few	TRBV7-6	TRBJ2-4	NA	TGTGCCAGCAGCCCCGGTGGCCTGAACATTCAGTACTTC	CASSPGGLNIQYF
few	TRBV5-1	TRBJ1-5	NA	TGCGCCAGCAGCTTGGGGGACGGCCCAGGTCAGCCCCAGCATTTT	CASSLGDGPGQPQHF
few	TRBV28	TRBJ2-7	NA	TGTGCCAGCGGGCCCTCGGGGACCGTAAACGAGCAGTACTTC	CASGPSGTVNEQYF